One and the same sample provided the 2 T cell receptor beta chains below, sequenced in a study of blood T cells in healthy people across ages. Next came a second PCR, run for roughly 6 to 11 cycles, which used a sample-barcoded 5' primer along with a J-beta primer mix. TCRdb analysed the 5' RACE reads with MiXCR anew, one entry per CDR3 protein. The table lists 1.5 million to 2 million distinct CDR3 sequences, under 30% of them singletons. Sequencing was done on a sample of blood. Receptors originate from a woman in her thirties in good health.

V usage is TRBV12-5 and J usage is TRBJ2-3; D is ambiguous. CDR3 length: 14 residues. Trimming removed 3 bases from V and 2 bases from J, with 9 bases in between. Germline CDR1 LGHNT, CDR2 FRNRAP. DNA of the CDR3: TGTGCTAGTGGTTTTCCGGGCCCCACAGATACGCAGTATTTT. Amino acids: CASGFPGPTDTQYF. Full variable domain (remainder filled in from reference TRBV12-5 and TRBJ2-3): DARVTQTPRHKVTEMGQEVTMRCQPILGHNTVFWYRQTMMQGLELLAYFRNRAPLDDSGMPKDRFSAEMPDATLATLKIQPSEPRDSAVYFCASGFPGPTDTQYFGPGTRLTVL.

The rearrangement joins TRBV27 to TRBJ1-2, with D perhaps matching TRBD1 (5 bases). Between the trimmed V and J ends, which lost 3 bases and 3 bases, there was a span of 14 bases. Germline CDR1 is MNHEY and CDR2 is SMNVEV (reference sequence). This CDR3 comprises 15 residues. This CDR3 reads CASSLSGKGYYGYTF. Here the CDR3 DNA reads TGTGCCAGCAGTTTGAGCGGGAAGGGGTACTATGGCTACACCTTC.